This TCR beta chain was sequenced in a study of blood T cell repertoires in COVID-19. Sequencing used immunoSEQ multiplex PCR; TCRdb keeps in-frame clones, though not all of them. The sample records fewer than 200,000 clones, 88% being singletons. This CDR3 region has 13 residues. Deletions cut 4 bases from V and 8 bases from J, with 11 bases between. Germline values: CDR1 MGHRA, CDR2 YSYEKL. Sequencing was carried out using peripheral blood. This clonotype originated in a man aged 35 to 55 with active or convalescent COVID-19. The chain employs TRBV4-1 and TRBJ1-4; D gene uncertain. CDR3 in DNA: TGCGCCAGCAGCCGATCTATCCCCGAAAAACTGTTTTTT. Translated, it gives CASSRSIPEKLFF.